These 2 T cell receptor beta chains originate from one sample sequenced in a study of T-cell reconstitution after alpha-beta-depleted transplantation in children. Unique molecular identifiers were used to barcode this TCRbeta library. TCRdb reprocessed the PCR reads via MiXCR and lists one record per CDR3 protein. The sample includes over 150,000 distinct CDR3 sequences, more than 6.5% seen only once; the top ten take 3% to 3.5%. The source was PBMCs from the stem cell graft donor, collected from the stem cell graft. The receptors derive from a human donor who donated a stem cell graft to a child with Wiskott-Aldrich syndrome.

The chain has TRBV5-1 and TRBJ2-1, with 14 positions matching TRBD2. Germline loops: CDR1 SGHRS, CDR2 YFSETQ. Trimming took 4 bases from V and 5 from J; bases not matched to a gene: 8. This CDR3 spans 17 amino acids. CDR3 bases: TGCGCCAGCAGCGAAGGGACTAGCGGGGGTTTCGACAATGAGCAGTTCTTC. It encodes CASSEGTSGGFDNEQFF.

The chain has TRBV4-1 and TRBJ2-3, with no clear D. The germline CDR1 and CDR2 sequences are MGHRA and YSYEKL. The V end lost 0 bases, the J end lost 1 base, and 8 bases lay between the germline ends. CDR3 length equals 15 residues. CDR3: CASSQDRSGTDTQYF. The CDR3 bases are TGCGCCAGCAGCCAAGATCGGTCAGGCACAGATACGCAGTATTTT.